Listed below are T cell receptor beta chains from one sample, sequenced in a study of beta chain features in type 1 diabetes. Data came from immunoSEQ multiplex PCR; TCRdb stores just in-frame clones and leaves some out. The sample yields about 320,000 clones, 14% seen once. Sequencing was done on a sample of central memory CD4+ T cells from blood. All receptors derive from a man aged 25 to 45 in good health. Each CDR3 is given with its conserved first and last residue. The D gene is left open where the match is weak.

d_gene,v_gene,CDR3aa
TRBD1,TRBV19,CASNRGDTEAFF
TRBD1,TRBV5-6,CASRKGQNYYGYTF
NA,TRBV2,CASKEDHGYTF
TRBD2,TRBV25-1,CASSEASGKSDTQYF
NA,TRBV2,CASREVAAGADTQYF
NA,TRBV4-3,CASSQGAQTTGELFF
NA,TRBV27,CASRLGGGGFNQPQHF
NA,TRBV10-3,CAISEHDNYGYTF
TRBD2,TRBV6-4,CASSELAGGNTQYF
TRBD1,TRBV6-4,CASREGQGYTGELFF
NA,TRBV6-5,CASSSDLTGNEQFF
NA,TRBV5-6,CASSLILLNTEAFF
NA,TRBV5-1,CASSLDRAGELFF
TRBD1,TRBV5-4,CASSTGQGFAYEQYF
NA,TRBV19,CASGLGSTGNNEQFF
NA,TRBV5-1,CASSLVPVGESYEQYF